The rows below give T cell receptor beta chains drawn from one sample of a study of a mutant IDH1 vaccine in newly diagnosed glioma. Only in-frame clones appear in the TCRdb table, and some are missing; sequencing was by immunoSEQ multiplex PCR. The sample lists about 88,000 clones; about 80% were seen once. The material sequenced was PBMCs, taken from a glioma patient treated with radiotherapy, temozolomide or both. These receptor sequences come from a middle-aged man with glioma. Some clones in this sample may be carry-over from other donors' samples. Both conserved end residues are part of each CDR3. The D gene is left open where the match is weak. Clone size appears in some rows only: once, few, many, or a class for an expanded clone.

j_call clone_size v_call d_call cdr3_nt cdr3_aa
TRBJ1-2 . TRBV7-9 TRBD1 TGTGCCAGCAGCCCACGGACAGGGTATGGTTATGGCTACACCTTC CASSPRTGYGYGYTF
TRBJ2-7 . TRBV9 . TGTGCCAGCAGCGTAGAGGATTCAGGTCCCTACGAGCAGTACTTC CASSVEDSGPYEQYF
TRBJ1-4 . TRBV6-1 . TGTGCCAGCAGTGGCTACAGCGCAACTAATGAAAAACTGTTTTTT CASSGYSATNEKLFF
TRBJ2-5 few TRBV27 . TGTGCCAGCAGTAGGCGTCAGTGGGAGACCCAGTACTTC CASSRRQWETQYF
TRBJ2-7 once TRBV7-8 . TGTGCCAGCAGCTTACGATCCGGGACGGCGAGCTCCTACGAGCAGTACTTC CASSLRSGTASSYEQYF
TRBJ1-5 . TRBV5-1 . TGCGCCAGCAGCTTGGCCGGGGGAGGGCAGCCCCAGCATTTT CASSLAGGGQPQHF
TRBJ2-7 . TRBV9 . TGTGCCAGCAGCAAAGCCACAGGGAAAGGCTCCTACGAGCAGTACTTC CASSKATGKGSYEQYF
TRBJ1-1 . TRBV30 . TGTGCCTGGAGTGTAGGTACTGAAGCTTTCTTT CAWSVGTEAFF
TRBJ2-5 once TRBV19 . TGTGCCAGTAGTCCGGGGGACAGCAACCAAGAGACCCAGTACTTC CASSPGDSNQETQYF
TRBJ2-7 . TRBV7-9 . TGTGCCAGCAGCTTAGGTCAGTACTACGAGCAGTACTTC CASSLGQYYEQYF
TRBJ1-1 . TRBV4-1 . TGCGCCAGCAGCTCGGGGCCATTGAATGAAGCTTTCTTT CASSSGPLNEAFF
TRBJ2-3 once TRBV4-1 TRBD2 TGCGCCAGCAGCCCAGGTAGCGGGTACGACACAGATACGCAGTATTTT CASSPGSGYDTDTQYF
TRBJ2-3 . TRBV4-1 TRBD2 TGCGCCAGCAGCCATGAGCGGGGGGGCCGGGGAGATACGCAGTATTTT CASSHERGGRGDTQYF
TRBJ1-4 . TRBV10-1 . TGCGCCAGCAGCCCAGGTACAGGGCTCCAACAAGAAAAACTGTTTTTT CASSPGTGLQQEKLFF
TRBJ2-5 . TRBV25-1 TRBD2 TGTGCCAGCAAGCGGGGGAGCCAAGAGACCCAGTACTTC CASKRGSQETQYF
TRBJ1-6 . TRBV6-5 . TGTGCCAGCAGTCTACAGGGTGGGGACGTCTCACCCCTCCACTTT CASSLQGGDVSPLHF
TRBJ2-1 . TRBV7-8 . TGTGCCAGCAGCTGGGCGGGACCGGACCCGCAGTTCTTC CASSWAGPDPQFF
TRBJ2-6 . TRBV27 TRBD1 TGTGCCAGCACCGACAGGGGCGGGGTTCCTGGGGCCAACGTCCTGACTTTC CASTDRGGVPGANVLTF
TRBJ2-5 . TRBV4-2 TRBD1 TGTGCCAGCAGCCAAGAGGGACAGGGCGTAGAGACCCAGTACTTC CASSQEGQGVETQYF
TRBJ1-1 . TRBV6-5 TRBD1 TGTGCCAGCAGTTACGGGGACAGTGGAGACACTGAAGCTTTCTTT CASSYGDSGDTEAFF
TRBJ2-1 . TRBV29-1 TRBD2 TGCAGCGTTGAAAATATGCCGGGACTAGCGGGGACCTCCTACAATGAGCAGTTCTTC CSVENMPGLAGTSYNEQFF
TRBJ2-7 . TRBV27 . TGTGCCAGCAGTTTACTTCTAGGCTACGAGCAGTACTTC CASSLLLGYEQYF
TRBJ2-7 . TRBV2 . TGTGCCAGCAGTAGGAGGGACCCTGAGTACTTC CASSRRDPEYF